This T cell receptor (beta chain) was profiled in a study of blood T cells in healthy people across ages. Using a J-beta primer mix together with a sample-barcoded 5' primer, a second PCR was run for roughly 7 to 12 cycles. TCRdb recomputed calls from the 5' RACE reads with MiXCR, one row per CDR3 protein. The sample includes 1.6 million or so distinct CDR3 sequences, almost 35% seen only once; the top ten take 11%. Germline values: CDR1 SGDLS, CDR2 YYNGEE. There are 15 residues in the CDR3. Trimming took 6 bases from V and 0 from J; bases not matched to a gene: 8. The sample taken for sequencing was blood. The TCR sequence derives from a woman in her 30s in good health. The rearrangement joins TRBV9 to TRBJ1-1; 7 bases line up with TRBD1. The CDR3: CASTPGTDMNTEAFF. CDR3 nucleotide sequence: TGTGCCAGCACACCCGGGACAGATATGAACACTGAAGCTTTCTTT.